This T cell receptor beta chain was sequenced in a study of T cell responses to AZD1222 COVID-19 vaccine. General study findings and limits: The span of vaccine-associated CD4 TCRs extended across spike, with dominance at 160-218 and 743-854. Spike-specific TCR breadth rose after two AZD1222 doses, and depth rose as well. It was only after the peak T cell response that any repertoires were sampled.

The V gene's germline CDR1 is MGHRA and CDR2 YSYEKL. The CDR3 runs to 14 residues. The V end was cut by 2 bases, the J end by 4 bases, with 11 bases between. Clones were read by immunoSEQ multiplex PCR, and TCRdb kept only the in-frame ones, dropping some. Counted here are about 130,000 clones, around 91% occurring once; the ten biggest clones make up roughly 4.4%. The sample holds a few counts of this clone. Antigen specificity is unknown. This specimen includes other DNA sequences encoding the same CDR3. The sequences come from peripheral blood, collected on day 0 of MenACWY control vaccination. V usage is TRBV4-1 and J usage is TRBJ2-5; tentatively, D is TRBD1 (5 bases). This TCR was recovered from an adult in good health. CDR3 nucleotide sequence: TGCGCCAGCAGCCAATCAGGGTCAGGAGAGACCCAGTACTTC. Its protein is CASSQSGSGETQYF.